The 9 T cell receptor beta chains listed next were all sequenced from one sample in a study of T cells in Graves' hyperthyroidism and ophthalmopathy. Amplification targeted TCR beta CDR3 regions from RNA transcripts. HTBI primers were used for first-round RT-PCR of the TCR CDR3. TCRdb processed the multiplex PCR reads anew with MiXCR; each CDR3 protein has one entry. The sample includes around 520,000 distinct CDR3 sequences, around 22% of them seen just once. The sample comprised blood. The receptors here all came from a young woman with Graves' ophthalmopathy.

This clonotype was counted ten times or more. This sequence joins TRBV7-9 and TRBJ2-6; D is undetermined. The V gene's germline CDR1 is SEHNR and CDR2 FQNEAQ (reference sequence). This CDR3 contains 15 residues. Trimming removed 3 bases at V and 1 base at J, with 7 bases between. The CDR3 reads CASSFGISGANVLTF. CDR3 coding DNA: TGTGCCAGCAGCTTCGGAATTTCTGGGGCCAACGTCCTGACTTTC.

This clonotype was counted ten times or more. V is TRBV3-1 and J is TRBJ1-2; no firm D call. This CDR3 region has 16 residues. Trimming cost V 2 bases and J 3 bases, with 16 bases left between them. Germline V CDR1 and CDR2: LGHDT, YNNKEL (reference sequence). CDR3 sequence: CASSQWSPEEDYGYTF. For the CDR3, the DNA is TGTGCCAGCAGCCAATGGAGCCCGGAGGAGGACTATGGCTACACCTTC.

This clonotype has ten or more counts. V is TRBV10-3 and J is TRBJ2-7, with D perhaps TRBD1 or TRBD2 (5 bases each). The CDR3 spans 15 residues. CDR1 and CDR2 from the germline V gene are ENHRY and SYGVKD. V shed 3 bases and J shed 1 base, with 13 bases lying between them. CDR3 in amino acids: CAISDPGTVSYEQYF. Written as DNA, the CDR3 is TGTGCCATCAGTGACCCCGGGACGGTATCCTACGAGCAGTACTTC.

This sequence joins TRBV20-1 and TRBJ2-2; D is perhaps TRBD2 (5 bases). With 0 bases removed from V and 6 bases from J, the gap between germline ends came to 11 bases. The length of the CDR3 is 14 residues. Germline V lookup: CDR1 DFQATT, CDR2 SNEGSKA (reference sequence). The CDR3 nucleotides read TGCAGTGCTAGAGATGAGAGGGATTCCGGGGAGCTGTTTTTT. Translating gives CSARDERDSGELFF.

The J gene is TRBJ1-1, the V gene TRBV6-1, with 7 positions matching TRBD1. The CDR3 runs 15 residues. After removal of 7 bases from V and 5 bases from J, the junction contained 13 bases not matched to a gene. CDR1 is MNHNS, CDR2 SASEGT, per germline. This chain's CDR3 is CASTAQGQKGTEAFF. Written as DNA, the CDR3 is TGTGCCAGCACTGCTCAGGGACAGAAGGGGACTGAAGCTTTCTTT.

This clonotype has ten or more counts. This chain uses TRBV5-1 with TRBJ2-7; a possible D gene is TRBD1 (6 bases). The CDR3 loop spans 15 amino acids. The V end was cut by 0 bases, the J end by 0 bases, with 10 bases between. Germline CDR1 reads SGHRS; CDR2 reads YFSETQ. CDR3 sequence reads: CASSLDGQISYEQYF. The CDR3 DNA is TGCGCCAGCAGCTTGGACGGACAGATCTCCTACGAGCAGTACTTC.

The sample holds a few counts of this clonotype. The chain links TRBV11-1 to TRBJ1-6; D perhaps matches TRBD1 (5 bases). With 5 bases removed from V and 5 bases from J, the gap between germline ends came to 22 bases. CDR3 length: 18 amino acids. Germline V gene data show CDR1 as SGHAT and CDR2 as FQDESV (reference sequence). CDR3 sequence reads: CASSRSRGRSFNNSPLHF. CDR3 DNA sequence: TGTGCCAGCAGCCGATCGAGGGGCAGAAGCTTCAATAATTCACCCCTCCACTTT.

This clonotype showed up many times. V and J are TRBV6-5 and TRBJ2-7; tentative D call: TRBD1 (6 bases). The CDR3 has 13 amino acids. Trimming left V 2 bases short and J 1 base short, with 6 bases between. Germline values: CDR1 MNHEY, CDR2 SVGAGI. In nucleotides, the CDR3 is TGTGCCAGCAGTTACAGGGGGTCCTACGAGCAGTACTTC. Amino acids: CASSYRGSYEQYF.

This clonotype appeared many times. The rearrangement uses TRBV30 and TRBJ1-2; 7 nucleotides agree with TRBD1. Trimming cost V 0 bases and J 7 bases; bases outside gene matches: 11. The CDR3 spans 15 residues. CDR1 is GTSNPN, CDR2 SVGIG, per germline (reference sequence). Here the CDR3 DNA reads TGTGCCTGGAGTGTAGGACAGGCACTATCCTTTGGCTACACCTTC. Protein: CAWSVGQALSFGYTF.